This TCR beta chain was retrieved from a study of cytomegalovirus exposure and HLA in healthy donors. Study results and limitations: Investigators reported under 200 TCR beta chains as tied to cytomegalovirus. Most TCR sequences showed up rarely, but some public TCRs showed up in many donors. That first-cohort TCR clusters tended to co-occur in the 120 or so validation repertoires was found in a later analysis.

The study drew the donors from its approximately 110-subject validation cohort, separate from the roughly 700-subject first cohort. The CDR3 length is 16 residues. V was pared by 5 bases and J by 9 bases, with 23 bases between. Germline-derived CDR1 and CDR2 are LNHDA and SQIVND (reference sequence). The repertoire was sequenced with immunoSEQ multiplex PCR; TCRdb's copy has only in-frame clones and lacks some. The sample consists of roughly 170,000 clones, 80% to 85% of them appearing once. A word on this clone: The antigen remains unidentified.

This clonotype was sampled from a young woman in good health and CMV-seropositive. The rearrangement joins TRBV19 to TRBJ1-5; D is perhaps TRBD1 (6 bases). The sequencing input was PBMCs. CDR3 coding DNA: TGTGCCAGTAGTCGGGCTTGGGAGGGGGTCCCCCGGCCCCAGCATTTT. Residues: CASSRAWEGVPRPQHF.